This TCR beta chain was found in a study of T-cell reconstitution after alpha-beta-depleted transplantation in children. Germline V gives CDR1 SGHRS, CDR2 YFSETQ. The CDR3 sequence is 14 residues long. V was clipped by 0 bases and J by 7 bases, with 12 bases between them. This clonotype was seen ten or more times. Preparation of the TCRbeta library used unique molecular identifiers. TCRdb reanalysed the PCR reads using MiXCR and keeps one entry per CDR3 protein. Of about 480,000 distinct CDR3 sequences listed, approximately 12% are singletons. The chain carries TRBV5-1 and TRBJ2-3, with D perhaps matching TRBD1 (5 bases). The starting material was PBMCs from the stem cell graft donor, obtained from the stem cell graft. This clonotype originated in a human donor who donated a stem cell graft to a child with combined immunodeficiency. Here the CDR3 DNA reads TGCGCCAGCAGCTTGGGGGCAGGGTTGAATACGCAGTATTTT. Translated: CASSLGAGLNTQYF.